This TCR beta chain emerged from a study of T-cell memory formation after mild COVID-19. Study findings and constraints: CD4/CD8 balance held among clones contracting day 15 to 85, and later expanders leaned CD4+.

TCRdb reprocessed the 5' RACE reads with MiXCR, giving one entry per CDR3 protein. The sample shows approximately 100,000 distinct CDR3 sequences, more than 20% of them seen only once. Comment on this clonotype: Its antigen is unknown.

The sequencing input was PBMCs or a T cell subset sorted from them (not recorded which). The TCR was taken from a man aged 18 to 30 who had mild COVID-19 (a few samples of this study predate the infection). Cell type and time point are not known.

CDR3 DNA sequence: TGTGCCAGCAGCCAAGAATGGACCCCACGGAAGCGGTTAGAGACCCAGTACTTC. As protein: CASSQEWTPRKRLETQYF. V and J are TRBV14 and TRBJ2-5, with D maybe TRBD2 (5 bases). This CDR3 region has 18 residues. V was pared by 0 bases and J by 4 bases, with 21 bases between. The germline gives CDR1 SGHDN, CDR2 FVKESK.